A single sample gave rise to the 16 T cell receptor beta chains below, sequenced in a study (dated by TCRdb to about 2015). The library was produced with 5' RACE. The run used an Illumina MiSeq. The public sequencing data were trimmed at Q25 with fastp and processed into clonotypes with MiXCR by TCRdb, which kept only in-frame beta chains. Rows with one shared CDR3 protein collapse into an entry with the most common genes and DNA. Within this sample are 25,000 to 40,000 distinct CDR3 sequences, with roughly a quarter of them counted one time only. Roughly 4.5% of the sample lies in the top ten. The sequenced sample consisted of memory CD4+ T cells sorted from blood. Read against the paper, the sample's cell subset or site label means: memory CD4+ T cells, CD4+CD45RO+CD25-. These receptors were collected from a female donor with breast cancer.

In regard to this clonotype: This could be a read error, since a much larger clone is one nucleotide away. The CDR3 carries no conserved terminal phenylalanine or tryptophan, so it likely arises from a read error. The CDR3 here is CASSLTQGASYGYTS. In DNA form, the CDR3 reads TGTGCCAGCAGCCTAACACAGGGGGCTAGCTATGGCTACACCTCC. The chain joins TRBV7-2 to TRBJ1-2; 9 bases are a match to TRBD1. The junction had 8 bases not matched to a gene; V was cut back by 5 bases and J by 4 bases. Germline assignment: CDR1 SGHTA and CDR2 FQGNSA. This CDR3 is built from 15 residues.

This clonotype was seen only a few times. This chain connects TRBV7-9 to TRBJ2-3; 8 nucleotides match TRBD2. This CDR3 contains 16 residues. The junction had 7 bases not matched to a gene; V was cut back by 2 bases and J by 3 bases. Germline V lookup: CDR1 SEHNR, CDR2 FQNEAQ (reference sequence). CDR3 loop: CASSLSAGGKTDTQYF. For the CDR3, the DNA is TGTGCCAGCAGCTTATCGGCGGGGGGTAAGACAGATACGCAGTATTTT.

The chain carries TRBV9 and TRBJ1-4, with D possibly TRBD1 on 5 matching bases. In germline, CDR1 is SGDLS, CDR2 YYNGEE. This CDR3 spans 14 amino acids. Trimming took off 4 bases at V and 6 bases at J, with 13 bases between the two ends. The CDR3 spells CASSPGGGHEKLFF. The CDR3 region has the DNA TGTGCCAGCAGCCCCGGGGGAGGCCATGAAAAACTGTTTTTT.

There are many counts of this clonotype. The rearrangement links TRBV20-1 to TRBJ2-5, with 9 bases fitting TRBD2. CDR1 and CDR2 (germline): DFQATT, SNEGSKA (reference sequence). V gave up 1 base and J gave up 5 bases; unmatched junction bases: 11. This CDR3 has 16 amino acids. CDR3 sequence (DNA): TGCAGTGCTAGAGTAAAAGATAGCGGGAGTTGGGAGACCCAGTACTTC. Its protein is CSARVKDSGSWETQYF.

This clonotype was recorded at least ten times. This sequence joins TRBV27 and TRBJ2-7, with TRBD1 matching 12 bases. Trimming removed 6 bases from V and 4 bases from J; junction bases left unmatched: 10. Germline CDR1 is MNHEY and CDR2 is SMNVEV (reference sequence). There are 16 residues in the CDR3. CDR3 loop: CASRKTGTGGQYEQYF. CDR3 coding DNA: TGTGCCAGCAGAAAGACCGGGACAGGGGGCCAATACGAGCAGTACTTC.

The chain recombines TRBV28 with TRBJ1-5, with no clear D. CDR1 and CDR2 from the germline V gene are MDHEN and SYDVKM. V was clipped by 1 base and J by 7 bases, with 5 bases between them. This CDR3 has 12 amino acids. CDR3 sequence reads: CASSLYRQPQHF. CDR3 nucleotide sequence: TGTGCCAGCAGTTTATACCGACAGCCCCAGCATTTT.

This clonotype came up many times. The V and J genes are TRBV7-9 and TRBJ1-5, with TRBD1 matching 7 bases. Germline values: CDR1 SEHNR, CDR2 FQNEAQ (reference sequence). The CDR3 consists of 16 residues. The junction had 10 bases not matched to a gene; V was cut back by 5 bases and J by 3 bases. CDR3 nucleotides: TGTGCCAGCAGCGGCGCCGGGACAGCGATCAATCAGCCCCAGCATTTT. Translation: CASSGAGTAINQPQHF.

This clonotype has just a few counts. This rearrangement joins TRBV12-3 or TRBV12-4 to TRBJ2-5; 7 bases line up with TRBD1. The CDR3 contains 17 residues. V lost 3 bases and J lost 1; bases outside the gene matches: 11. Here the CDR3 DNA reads TGTGCCAGCAGTTTTGGGTTGACAGGGTCGTTCCAAGAGACCCAGTACTTC. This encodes CASSFGLTGSFQETQYF.

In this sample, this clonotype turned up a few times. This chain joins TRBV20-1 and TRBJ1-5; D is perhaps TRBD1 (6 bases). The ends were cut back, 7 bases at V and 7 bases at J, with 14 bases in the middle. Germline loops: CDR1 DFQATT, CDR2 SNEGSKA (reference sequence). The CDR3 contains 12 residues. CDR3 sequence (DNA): TGCAGTGGGATACAGGGAGGGCAGCCCCAGCATTTT. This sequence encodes CSGIQGGQPQHF.

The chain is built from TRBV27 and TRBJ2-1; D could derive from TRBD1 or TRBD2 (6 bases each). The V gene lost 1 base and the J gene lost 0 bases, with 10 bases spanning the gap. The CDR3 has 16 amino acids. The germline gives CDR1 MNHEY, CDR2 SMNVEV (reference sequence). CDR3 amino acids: CASSLWGASSYNEQFF. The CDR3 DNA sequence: TGTGCCAGCAGTTTATGGGGGGCGAGCTCCTACAATGAGCAGTTCTTC.

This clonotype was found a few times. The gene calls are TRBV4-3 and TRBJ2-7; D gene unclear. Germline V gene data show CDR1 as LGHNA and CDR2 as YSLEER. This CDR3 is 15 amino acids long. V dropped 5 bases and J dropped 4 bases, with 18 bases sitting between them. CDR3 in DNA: TGCGCCAGCAGCAGAGCCAAGGGTTCAATGTACGAGCAGTACTTC. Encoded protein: CASSRAKGSMYEQYF.

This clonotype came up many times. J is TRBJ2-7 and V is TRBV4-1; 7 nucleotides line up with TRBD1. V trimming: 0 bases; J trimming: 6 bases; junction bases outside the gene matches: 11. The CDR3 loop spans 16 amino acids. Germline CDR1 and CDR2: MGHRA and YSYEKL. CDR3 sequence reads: CASSQDNRQGTGEQYF. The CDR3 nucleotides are TGCGCCAGCAGCCAAGATAACCGACAGGGAACTGGCGAGCAGTACTTC.

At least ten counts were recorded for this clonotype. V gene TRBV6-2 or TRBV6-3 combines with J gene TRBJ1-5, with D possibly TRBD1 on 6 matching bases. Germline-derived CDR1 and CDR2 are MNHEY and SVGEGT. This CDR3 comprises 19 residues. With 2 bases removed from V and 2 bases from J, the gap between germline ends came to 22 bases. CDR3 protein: CASSYPWGPTVGGNQPQHF. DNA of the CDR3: TGTGCCAGCAGTTACCCTTGGGGGCCAACGGTGGGTGGCAATCAGCCCCAGCATTTT.

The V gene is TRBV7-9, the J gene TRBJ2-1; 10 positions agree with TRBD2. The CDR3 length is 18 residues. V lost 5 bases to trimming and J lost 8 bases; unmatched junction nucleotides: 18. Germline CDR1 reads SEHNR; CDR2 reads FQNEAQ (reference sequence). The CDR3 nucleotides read TGTGCCAGCAGCCCGAACAATAGCGGGGGGTCCCCAGTCGATGAGCAGTTCTTC. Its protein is CASSPNNSGGSPVDEQFF.

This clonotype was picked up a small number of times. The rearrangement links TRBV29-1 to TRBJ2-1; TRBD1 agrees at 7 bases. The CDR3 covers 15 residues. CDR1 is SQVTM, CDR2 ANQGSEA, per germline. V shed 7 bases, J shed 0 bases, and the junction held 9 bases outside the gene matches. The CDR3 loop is CSASSQGSSYNEQFF. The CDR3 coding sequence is TGCAGCGCCTCATCACAGGGGAGCTCCTACAATGAGCAGTTCTTC.

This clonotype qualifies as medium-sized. Written as DNA, the CDR3 is TGCGCCAGCAGCCAAGCCCAGGGAACAGATACGCAGTATTTT. This gives the protein CASSQAQGTDTQYF. The J gene is TRBJ2-3, the V gene TRBV4-1; a weak D match, TRBD1 (5 bases). In germline, CDR1 is MGHRA, CDR2 YSYEKL. V gave up 1 base and J gave up 3 bases, with 8 bases separating them. CDR3 length equals 14 residues.